This entry concerns a single TCR beta chain. Antigen: not known. This specimen comes from a study of T cell responses to AZD1222 COVID-19 vaccine. As for the study in general: Second-dose schedules of about 4 or about 12 weeks were combined.

Germline lookup yields CDR1 SGHDN and CDR2 FVKESK. The CDR3 runs to 15 residues. Trimming took off 1 base at V and 5 bases at J, with 11 bases between the two ends. The data were produced by immunoSEQ multiplex PCR, yet TCRdb's version contains in-frame clones alone and is incomplete. The sample holds tens of thousands of clones, about 87% seen once. Points from the study as a whole: Most donors were white British and more were female, and clonal diversity was possibly underestimated. Epitopes outside B.1.351 and B.1.1.7 mutated regions reportedly drew nearly half of spike TCRs.

This TCR was sampled from an adult in good health. The specimen was peripheral blood, collected on day 0 of AZD1222 vaccination. The V call is TRBV14, the J call TRBJ2-2; perhaps TRBD2 as D (5 bases). This CDR3 is CASSQAAAGTGELFF. The CDR3 coding sequence is TGTGCCAGCAGCCAAGCAGCGGCCGGAACCGGGGAGCTGTTTTTT.